This TCR beta chain was found in a study of blood T cells in healthy people across ages. The V gene's germline CDR1 is SEHNR and CDR2 FQNEAQ (reference sequence). The CDR3 runs to 15 residues. The V gene end was trimmed by 5 bases and the J gene end by 3 bases; junction bases not matched to a gene: 6. The draw of peripheral blood yielded around 9.6 milliliters from each donor. Primers used in a second PCR of roughly 6 to 12 cycles were a sample-barcoded 5' primer and a J-beta primer mix. TCRdb itself ran the 5' RACE reads through MiXCR, one entry per CDR3 protein. The data show 1.8 million or so distinct CDR3 sequences, more than 35% seen once.

This sequence was found in a human donor in good health. Material for sequencing was blood. The V gene is TRBV7-9, the J gene TRBJ2-7, with 11 bases lining up with TRBD1. CDR3 bases: TGTGCCAGCAGCCAGGGACAGGGGGTCCTCTACGAGCAGTACTTC. Amino acid sequence: CASSQGQGVLYEQYF.